This T cell receptor beta chain was found in a study of cytomegalovirus exposure and HLA in healthy donors. Study outcomes and limitations: Among TCR beta chains, those listed as cytomegalovirus-associated numbered about 150. Only CMV serostatus was available as immune exposure information.

Details on this clone: The antigen is not known.

The PCR made use of 60 Vbeta and 13 Jbeta primers. Profiled with immunoSEQ multiplex PCR; TCRdb holds only in-frame clones, not every one. The data hold some 150,000 clones, with 60% to 80% observed a single time. The clonotype was recovered from a man aged 60-69 years in good health and CMV-seronegative. Source material: PBMCs.

CDR3 nucleotides: TGCGCCAGCAGTCTTGCAGGGGACAATCAGCCCCAGCATTTT. It translates to CASSLAGDNQPQHF. The chain employs TRBV10-2 and TRBJ1-5, with D perhaps matching TRBD1 (6 bases). The CDR3 covers 14 residues. The V and J ends lost 5 bases and 3 bases respectively, with 11 bases between them. Germline V gene data show CDR1 as WSHSY and CDR2 as SAAADI.